This T cell receptor (beta chain) was observed in a study of T-cell reconstitution after alpha-beta-depleted transplantation in children. A word on this clonotype: Its ends do not fully match the called genes, so a read error is possible.

It was with unique molecular identifiers that the TCRbeta library was prepared. TCRdb called the PCR reads again in MiXCR, with one record for every CDR3 protein. The table records more than 90,000 distinct CDR3 sequences, about 9.4% of them present only once. CDR3 size: 14 residues. Germline V gives CDR1 SQVTM, CDR2 ANQGSEA. The clonotype was recovered from a boy between 2 and 15 years old with acute lymphoblastic leukemia, due to receive a stem cell transplant. V and J are TRBV29-1 and TRBJ2-3; the match to TRBD2 covers 7 bases. Sequenced here: PBMCs, sampled before TCRalphabeta/CD19-depleted stem cell transplant. This CDR3 reads CSVEEGRGGDTQYF. The CDR3 nucleotides are TGCAGCGTGGAAGAGGGGAGGGGTGGAGATACGCAGTATTTT.